The 8 T cell receptor beta chains below come from one sample, sequenced in a study of blood T cell repertoires in COVID-19. Measured with immunoSEQ multiplex PCR; TCRdb has only the in-frame clones, and not every one. The sample has roughly 230,000 clones; just under 85% are singletons. The specimen sequenced was peripheral blood. The receptors were gathered from a man in his fifties with acute or convalescent COVID-19.

This clone showed up just a few times. The V call is TRBV7-6, the J call TRBJ2-7; 13 bases agree with TRBD2. The V gene end was trimmed by 5 bases and the J gene end by 3 bases; junction bases not matched to a gene: 4. The CDR3 runs 15 residues. The germline V gene encodes CDR1 SGHVS and CDR2 FNYEAQ. The CDR3 region has the DNA TGTGCCAGCAGCCCGCGGACTAGCGGGAGCTACGAGCAGTACTTC. Translating gives CASSPRTSGSYEQYF.

The chain couples TRBV5-4 to TRBJ1-1, with D possibly being TRBD1 (5 bases). V shed 5 bases and J shed 2 bases, with 13 bases lying between them. The CDR3 is 14 amino acids. The germline gives CDR1 SGHNT, CDR2 YYREEE (reference sequence). CDR3 sequence reads: CASRTQVDNTEAFF. In nucleotides, the CDR3 is TGTGCCAGCAGGACACAGGTTGACAACACTGAAGCTTTCTTT.

This clone was seen just once. This chain connects TRBV19 to TRBJ2-3; unclear D gene. The V end was cut by 4 bases, the J end by 2 bases, with 10 bases between. The germline V gene encodes CDR1 LNHDA and CDR2 SQIVND (reference sequence). CDR3 length: 14 residues. CDR3 in amino acids: CASSTAPDTDTQYF. In DNA form, the CDR3 reads TGTGCCAGTAGTACCGCCCCAGACACAGATACGCAGTATTTT.

CDR3 DNA sequence: TGTGCAAGTCGCTTAGGAAGGAAGGGAGGGACGTCCCGAAATGGCTACACCTTC. It encodes CASRLGRKGGTSRNGYTF. The genes are TRBV12-2 and TRBJ1-2. TRBV12-2 is termed a pseudogene. The CDR3 is 18 amino acids.

The V call is TRBV27, the J call TRBJ2-5; perhaps TRBD1 as D (6 bases). Deletions cut 5 bases from V and 1 base from J, with 11 bases between. Germline lookup yields CDR1 MNHEY and CDR2 SMNVEV (reference sequence). The CDR3 runs 14 residues. CDR3 bases: TGTGCCAGCAGTCGGACAGCCCTCCAAGAGACCCAGTACTTC. Protein: CASSRTALQETQYF.

The chain is built from TRBV7-8 and TRBJ2-7; 7 bases are a match to TRBD1. CDR3 size: 17 residues. Germline V gene lookup returns CDR1 SGHVS and CDR2 FQNEAQ. Unmatched junction bases numbered 16, after V lost 1 base and J lost 7 bases. In nucleotides, the CDR3 is TGTGCCAGCAGCTTAGTGTGGGGGACAGCAAGATTACGAGAGCAGTACTTC. It is translated as CASSLVWGTARLREQYF.

V is TRBV9 and J is TRBJ1-1; possibly TRBD1 for D (6 bases). Trimming cost V 1 base and J 1 base, with 11 bases left between them. CDR3 length: 15 residues. Germline V gene lookup returns CDR1 SGDLS and CDR2 YYNGEE. The CDR3 DNA is TGTGCCAGCAGCGTAATGTCACAGGGGAACACTGAAGCTTTCTTT. Translation gives CASSVMSQGNTEAFF. Combining the CDR3 with reference TRBV9 and TRBJ1-1 gives the whole variable domain DSGVTQTPKHLITATGQRVTLRCSPRSGDLSVYWYQQSLDQGLQFLIQYYNGEERAKGNILERFSAQQFPDLHSELNLSSLELGDSALYFCASSVMSQGNTEAFFGQGTRLTVV.

This rearrangement joins TRBV3-1 (or the pseudogene TRBV3-2) to TRBJ2-1; maybe TRBD2 (5 bases). The germline V and J ends were trimmed by 3 bases and 5 bases, with 5 bases remaining between them. This CDR3 has 12 residues. Germline V gives CDR1 LGHDT, CDR2 YNNKEL (reference sequence). As DNA, the CDR3 is TGTGCCAGCAGCCAGCGGGACAATGAGCAGTTCTTC. This gives the protein CASSQRDNEQFF.